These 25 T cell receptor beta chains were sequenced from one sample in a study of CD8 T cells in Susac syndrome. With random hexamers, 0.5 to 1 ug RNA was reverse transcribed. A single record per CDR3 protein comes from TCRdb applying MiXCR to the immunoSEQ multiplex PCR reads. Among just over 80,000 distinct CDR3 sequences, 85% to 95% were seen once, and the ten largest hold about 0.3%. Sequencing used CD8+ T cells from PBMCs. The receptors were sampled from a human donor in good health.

In DNA form, the CDR3 reads TGTGCCAGCAGCCAAGTAAGGCCTCGGGAGGGCTATGGCTACACCTTC. This encodes CASSQVRPREGYGYTF. This chain joins TRBV3-1 and TRBJ1-2, with no clear D. The CDR3 runs to 16 residues. CDR1 LGHDT and CDR2 YNNKEL come from the germline V gene (reference sequence). V lost 1 base, J lost 4 bases, and 16 bases lay in between.

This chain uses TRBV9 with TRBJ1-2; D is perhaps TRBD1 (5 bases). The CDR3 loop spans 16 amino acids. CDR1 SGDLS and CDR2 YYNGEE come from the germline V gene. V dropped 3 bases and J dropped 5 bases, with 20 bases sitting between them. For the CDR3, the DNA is TGTGCCAGCAGCGACTCTCTGGGGGTTTCTCAGTATGGCTACACCTTC. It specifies CASSDSLGVSQYGYTF.

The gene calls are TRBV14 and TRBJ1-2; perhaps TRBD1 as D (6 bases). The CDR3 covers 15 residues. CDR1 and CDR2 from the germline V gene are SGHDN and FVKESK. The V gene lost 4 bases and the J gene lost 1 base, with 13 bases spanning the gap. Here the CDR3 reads CASSPLPGVNYGYTF. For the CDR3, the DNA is TGTGCCAGCAGCCCACTCCCAGGGGTTAACTATGGCTACACCTTC.

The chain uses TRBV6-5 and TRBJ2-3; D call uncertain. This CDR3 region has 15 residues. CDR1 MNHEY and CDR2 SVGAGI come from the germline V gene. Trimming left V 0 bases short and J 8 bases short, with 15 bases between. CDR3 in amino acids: CASSYSTGVMVTQYF. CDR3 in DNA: TGTGCCAGCAGTTACTCGACTGGTGTCATGGTTACGCAGTATTTT.

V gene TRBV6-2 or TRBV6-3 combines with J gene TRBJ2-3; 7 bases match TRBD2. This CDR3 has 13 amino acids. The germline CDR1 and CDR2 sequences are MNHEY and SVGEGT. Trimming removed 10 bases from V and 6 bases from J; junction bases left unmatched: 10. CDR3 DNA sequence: TGTGCCACCGAGCGGGGTCCTTTGGATACGCAGTATTTT. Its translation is CATERGPLDTQYF.

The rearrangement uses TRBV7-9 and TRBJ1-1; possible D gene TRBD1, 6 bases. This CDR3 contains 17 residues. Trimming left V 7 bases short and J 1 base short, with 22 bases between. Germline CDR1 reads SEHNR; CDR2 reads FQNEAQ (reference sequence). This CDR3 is CASTSQWGAMRNTEAFF. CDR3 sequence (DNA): TGTGCCAGCACATCTCAGTGGGGGGCAATGCGGAACACTGAAGCTTTCTTT.

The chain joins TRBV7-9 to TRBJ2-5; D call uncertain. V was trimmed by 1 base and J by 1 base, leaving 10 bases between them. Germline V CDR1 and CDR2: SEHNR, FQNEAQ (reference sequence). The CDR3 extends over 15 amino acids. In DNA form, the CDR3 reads TGTGCCAGCAGCTTAGTCGAGGCGGCCCAAGAGACCCAGTACTTC. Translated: CASSLVEAAQETQYF.

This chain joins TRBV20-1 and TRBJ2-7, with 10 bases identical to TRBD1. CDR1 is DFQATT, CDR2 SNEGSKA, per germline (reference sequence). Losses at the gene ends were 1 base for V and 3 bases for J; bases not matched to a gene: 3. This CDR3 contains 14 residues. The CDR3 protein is CSARGGTGVYEQYF. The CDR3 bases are TGCAGTGCTAGAGGCGGGACAGGGGTCTACGAGCAGTACTTC.

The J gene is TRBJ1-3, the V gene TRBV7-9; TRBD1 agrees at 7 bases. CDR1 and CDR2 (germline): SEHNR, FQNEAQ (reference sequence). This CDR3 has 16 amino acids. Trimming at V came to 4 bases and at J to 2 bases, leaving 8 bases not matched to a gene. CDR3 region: CASSSPGQPTGNTIYF. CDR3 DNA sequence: TGTGCCAGCAGCTCCCCGGGACAGCCCACTGGAAACACCATATATTTT.

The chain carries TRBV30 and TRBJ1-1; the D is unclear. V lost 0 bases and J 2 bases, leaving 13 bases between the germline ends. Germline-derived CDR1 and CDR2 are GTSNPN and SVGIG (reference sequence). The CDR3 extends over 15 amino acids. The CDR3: CAWSVLGMGNTEAFF. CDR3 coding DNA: TGTGCCTGGAGTGTACTTGGGATGGGAAACACTGAAGCTTTCTTT.

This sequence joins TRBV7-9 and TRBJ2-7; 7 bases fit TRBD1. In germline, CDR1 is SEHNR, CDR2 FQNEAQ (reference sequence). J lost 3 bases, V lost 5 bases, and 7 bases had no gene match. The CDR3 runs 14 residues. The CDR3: CASSGTTGDYEQYV. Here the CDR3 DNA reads TGTGCCAGCAGCGGAACTACAGGGGACTACGAGCAGTACGTC.

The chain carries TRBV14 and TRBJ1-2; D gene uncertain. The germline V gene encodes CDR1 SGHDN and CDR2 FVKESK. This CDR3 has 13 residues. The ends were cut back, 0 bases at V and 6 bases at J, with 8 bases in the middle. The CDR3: CASSQEGSHGYTF. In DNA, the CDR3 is TGTGCCAGCAGCCAAGAGGGCAGCCATGGCTACACCTTC. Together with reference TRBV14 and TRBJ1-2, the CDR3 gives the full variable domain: EAGVTQFPSHSVIEKGQTVTLRCDPISGHDNLYWYRRVMGKEIKFLLHFVKESKQDESGMPNNRFLAERTGGTYSTLKVQPAELEDSGVYFCASSQEGSHGYTFGSGTRLTVV.

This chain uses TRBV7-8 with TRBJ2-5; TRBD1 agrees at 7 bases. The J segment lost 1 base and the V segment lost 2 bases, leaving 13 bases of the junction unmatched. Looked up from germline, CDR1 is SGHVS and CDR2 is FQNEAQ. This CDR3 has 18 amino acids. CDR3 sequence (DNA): TGTGCCAGCAGCTTAAGGGACGGAGACAGGGTTCTCCAAGAGACCCAGTACTTC. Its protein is CASSLRDGDRVLQETQYF.

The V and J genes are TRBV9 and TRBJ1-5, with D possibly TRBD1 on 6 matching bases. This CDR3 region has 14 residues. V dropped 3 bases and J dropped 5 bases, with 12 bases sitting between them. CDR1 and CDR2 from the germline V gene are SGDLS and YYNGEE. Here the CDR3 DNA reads TGTGCCAGCAGCGCAGGACAGTGGTATCAGCCCCAGCATTTT. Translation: CASSAGQWYQPQHF.

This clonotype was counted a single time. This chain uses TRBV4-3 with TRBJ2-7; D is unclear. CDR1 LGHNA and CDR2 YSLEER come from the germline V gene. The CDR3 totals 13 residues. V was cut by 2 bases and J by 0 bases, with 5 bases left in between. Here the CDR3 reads CASSQTSSYEQYF. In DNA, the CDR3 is TGCGCCAGCAGCCAAACGAGCTCCTACGAGCAGTACTTC.

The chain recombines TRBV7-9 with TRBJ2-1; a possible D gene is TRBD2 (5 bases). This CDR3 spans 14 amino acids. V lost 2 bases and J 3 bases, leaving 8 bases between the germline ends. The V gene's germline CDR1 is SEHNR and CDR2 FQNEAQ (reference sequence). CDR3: CASSLNGLYNEQFF. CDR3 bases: TGTGCCAGCAGCTTAAATGGACTCTACAATGAGCAGTTCTTC.

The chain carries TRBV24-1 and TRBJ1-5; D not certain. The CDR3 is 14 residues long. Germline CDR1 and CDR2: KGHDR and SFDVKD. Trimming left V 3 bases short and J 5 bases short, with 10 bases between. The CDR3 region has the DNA TGTGCCACCAGTGATGACGGGGTTTATCAGCCCCAGCATTTT. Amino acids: CATSDDGVYQPQHF.

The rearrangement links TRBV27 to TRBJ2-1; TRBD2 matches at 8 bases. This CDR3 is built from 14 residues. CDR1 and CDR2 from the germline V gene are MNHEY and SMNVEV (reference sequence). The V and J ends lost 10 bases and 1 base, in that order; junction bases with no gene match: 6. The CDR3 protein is CATRLAGSYNEQFF. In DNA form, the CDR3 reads TGTGCCACCAGATTAGCGGGATCCTACAATGAGCAGTTCTTC.

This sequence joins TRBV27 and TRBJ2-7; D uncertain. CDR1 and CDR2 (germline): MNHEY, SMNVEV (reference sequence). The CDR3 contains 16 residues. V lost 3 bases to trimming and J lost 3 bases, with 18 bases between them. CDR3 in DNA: TGTGCCAGCAGTTTTGTGTGGTGGGCAGCTGACTACGAGCAGTACTTC. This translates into CASSFVWWAADYEQYF.

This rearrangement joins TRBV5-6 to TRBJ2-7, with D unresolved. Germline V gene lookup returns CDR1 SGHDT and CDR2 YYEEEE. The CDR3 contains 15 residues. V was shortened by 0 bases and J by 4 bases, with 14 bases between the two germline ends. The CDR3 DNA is TGTGCCAGCAGCTTGGCCGGCAAGGGATGGTACGAGCAGTACTTC. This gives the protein CASSLAGKGWYEQYF.

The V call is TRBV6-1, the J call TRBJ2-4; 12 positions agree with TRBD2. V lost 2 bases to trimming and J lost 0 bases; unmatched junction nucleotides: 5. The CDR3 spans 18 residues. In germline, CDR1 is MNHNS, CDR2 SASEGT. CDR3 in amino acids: CASSEFRTSGVAKNIQYF. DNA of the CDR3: TGTGCCAGCAGTGAATTTAGGACTAGCGGGGTAGCCAAAAACATTCAGTACTTC.

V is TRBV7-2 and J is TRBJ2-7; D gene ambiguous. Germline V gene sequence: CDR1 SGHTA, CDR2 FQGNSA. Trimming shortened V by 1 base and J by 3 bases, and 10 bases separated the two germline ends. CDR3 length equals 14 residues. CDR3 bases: TGTGCCAGCAGCTTAGAGGCCTGGGGCTACGAGCAGTACTTC. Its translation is CASSLEAWGYEQYF.

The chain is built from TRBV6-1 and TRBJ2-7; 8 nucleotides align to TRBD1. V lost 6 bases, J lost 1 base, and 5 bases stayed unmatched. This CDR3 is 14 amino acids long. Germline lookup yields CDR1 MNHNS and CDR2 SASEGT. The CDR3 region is CASRTGTGSYEQYV. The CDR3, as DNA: TGTGCCAGCAGAACCGGGACAGGATCCTACGAGCAGTACGTC.

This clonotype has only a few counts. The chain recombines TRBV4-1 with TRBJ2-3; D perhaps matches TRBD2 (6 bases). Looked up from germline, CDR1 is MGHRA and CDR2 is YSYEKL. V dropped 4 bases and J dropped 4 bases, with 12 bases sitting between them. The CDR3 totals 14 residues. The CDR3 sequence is CASSPAPGADTQYF. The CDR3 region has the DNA TGCGCCAGCAGCCCCGCGCCGGGGGCAGATACGCAGTATTTT.

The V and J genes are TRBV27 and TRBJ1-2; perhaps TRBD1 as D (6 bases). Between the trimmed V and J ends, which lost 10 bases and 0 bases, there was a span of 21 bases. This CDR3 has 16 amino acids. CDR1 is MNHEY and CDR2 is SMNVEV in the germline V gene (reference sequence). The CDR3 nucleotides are TGTGCCACCCTTGGACAGCTAATAGGAGCTAACTATGGCTACACCTTC. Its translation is CATLGQLIGANYGYTF.